This TCR beta chain emerged from a study of cytomegalovirus exposure and HLA in healthy donors. Study details: Roughly 77 million unique TCRs from HLA-typed donors made up an early data release.

The V gene lost 2 bases and the J gene lost 0 bases, with 14 bases spanning the gap. The CDR3 sequence is 16 residues long. CDR1 MNHNY and CDR2 SVGAGI come from the germline V gene (reference sequence). Worth noting for this clone: The antigen remains undetermined.

Findings and limits, study-wide: It has been reported that TCR beta sequences accurately predicted the HLA-A and HLA-B alleles of most subjects. Other equally common chains were less clonally expanded than HLA-associated TCR beta chains, a later analysis showed. About 87% or about 30% of the time was how often most TCR beta V segments were productive, according to an earlier analysis.

PCR involved 60 Vbeta and 13 Jbeta primers. The data were produced by immunoSEQ multiplex PCR, yet TCRdb's version contains in-frame clones alone and is incomplete. Of some 130,000 clones listed, around 70% are singletons. The rearrangement links TRBV6-6 to TRBJ2-7, with D perhaps matching TRBD2 (6 bases). This TCR derives from a man aged 25 to 45 in good health and CMV-seropositive. The sample comprised PBMCs. The CDR3, as DNA: TGTGCCAGCAGTTACAAGGACGGAGGGAGCTCCTACGAGCAGTACTTC. Its protein product is CASSYKDGGSSYEQYF.